These T cell receptor beta chains were read from a single sample in a study of control samples from healthy donors and cancer patients. Data came from immunoSEQ multiplex PCR; TCRdb stores just in-frame clones and leaves some out. The table lists more than 85,000 clones, 92% of them singletons. The sequencing input was blood. These receptors all stem from a woman aged 18-29 years in good health. CDR3s include the opening cysteine and the closing phenylalanine or tryptophan. The order of the fields is D gene, J gene, clone size, V gene, CDR3 DNA, CDR3 protein. A D gene is named only where the DNA matches it firmly. Rows give clone size only sometimes, using once, few, many, or a class for an expanded clone.

.,TRBJ2-1,.,TRBV6-2/TRBV6-3,TGTGCCAGCAGTTACTTCGGGTACAATGAGCAGTTCTTC,CASSYFGYNEQFF
TRBD2,TRBJ2-1,.,TRBV6-6,TGTGCCAGCAGTCCAACTAGCGGGAGGTACACCTCCTACAATGAGCAGTTCTTC,CASSPTSGRYTSYNEQFF
.,TRBJ1-5,few,TRBV30,TGTGCCTGGAATACGCAGGGTTTGGAACAGCCCCAGCATTTT,CAWNTQGLEQPQHF
.,TRBJ2-7,few,TRBV27,TGTGCCAGCAGTTTATTGGGGGAATACGAGCAGTACTTC,CASSLLGEYEQYF
TRBD1,TRBJ1-5,.,TRBV18,TGTGCCAGCTCGCCCACAGGGGGCAATCAGCCCCAGCATTTT,CASSPTGGNQPQHF
.,TRBJ2-1,.,TRBV3-1/TRBV3-2,TGTGCCAGCAGCCAAGAGCTGCTCCGTGAGCAGTTCTTC,CASSQELLREQFF
.,TRBJ1-1,.,TRBV28,TGTGCCAGCAGTTTGGGAGGGGTGAACACTGAAGCTTTCTTT,CASSLGGVNTEAFF
.,TRBJ1-2,few,TRBV7-3,TGTGCCAGCAGCTTAATTCCCGGACCGGATGACTATGGCTACACCTTC,CASSLIPGPDDYGYTF
.,TRBJ1-1,.,TRBV6-1,TGTGCCAGCAGTGAAGGACCGGAGGGGGGTGCTTTCTTT,CASSEGPEGGAFF
.,TRBJ1-2,.,TRBV2,TGTGCCAGCACCCCCCGGGGAGGAAGCTACACCTTC,CASTPRGGSYTF
.,TRBJ2-7,.,TRBV20-1,TGCAGTGCCCGGGGGGCTATCGAGCAGTACTTC,CSARGAIEQYF
TRBD1,TRBJ2-3,.,TRBV24-1,TGTGCCACCAGTGACCATCACCGGACAGGGGGCTACGCAGATACGCAGTATTTT,CATSDHHRTGGYADTQYF
.,TRBJ2-5,.,TRBV7-9,TGTGCCAGCAGCTTATTGGGGGTTAGTGGGACCCAGTACTTC,CASSLLGVSGTQYF
.,TRBJ2-7,.,TRBV30,TGTGCCTGGAGTGTACTAGTGGTGGGCGGGCCGCGTGAGCAGTACTTC,CAWSVLVVGGPREQYF
.,TRBJ1-1,.,TRBV9,TGTGCCAGCAGCGACCCACAGGGAAACACTGAAGCTTTCTTT,CASSDPQGNTEAFF
.,TRBJ2-3,.,TRBV5-5,TGTGCCAGCAGCCGGGGACCCCCCACAGATACGCAGTATTTT,CASSRGPPTDTQYF
.,TRBJ1-4,.,TRBV11-3,TGTGCCAGCAGCTTAGATCGGGGATTAACAGGGGAAAAACTGTTTTTT,CASSLDRGLTGEKLFF
TRBD1,TRBJ1-6,.,TRBV19,TGTGCCAGTAGTATGTTTGCAGGGGGACGTAATTCACCCCTCCACTTT,CASSMFAGGRNSPLHF
TRBD2,TRBJ2-1,.,TRBV10-1,TGCGCCAGCAGTGGGTATGCGGGAGGGCCTAATGAGCAGTTCTTC,CASSGYAGGPNEQFF
.,TRBJ1-1,.,TRBV11-2,TGTGCCAGCAGCTTATACTTGAGCACTGAAGCTTTCTTT,CASSLYLSTEAFF